This T cell receptor (beta chain) stems from a study of blood T cells in healthy people across ages. With 1 base clipped from V and 4 bases from J, the junction kept 8 bases outside the gene matches. The CDR3 is 16 amino acids. Germline V gene sequence: CDR1 SGHRS, CDR2 YFSETQ. A second PCR, run for 7 to 11 cycles, used a sample-barcoded 5' primer plus a J-beta primer mix. TCRdb redid the calling of the 5' RACE reads with MiXCR, one entry per CDR3 protein. The profile shows 750,000 to 850,000 distinct CDR3 sequences, roughly 25% of them singletons. This clonotype was seen only a few times. A further study also used this sample, focusing on T cells of mothers and their children. That paper adds: The shaping of TCR recombination output by thymic selection is similar in related and unrelated pairs. A slight, non-significant increase in overlap was found for related mother-child pairs relative to unrelated pairs.

The gene calls are TRBV5-1 and TRBJ1-2; 9 bases agree with TRBD1. The sample taken for sequencing was blood. This TCR came from a boy younger than 18 in good health. The chain's CDR3 is CASSLRTGVYSYGYTF. In DNA form, the CDR3 reads TGCGCCAGCAGCTTGAGGACAGGGGTCTACTCCTATGGCTACACCTTC.